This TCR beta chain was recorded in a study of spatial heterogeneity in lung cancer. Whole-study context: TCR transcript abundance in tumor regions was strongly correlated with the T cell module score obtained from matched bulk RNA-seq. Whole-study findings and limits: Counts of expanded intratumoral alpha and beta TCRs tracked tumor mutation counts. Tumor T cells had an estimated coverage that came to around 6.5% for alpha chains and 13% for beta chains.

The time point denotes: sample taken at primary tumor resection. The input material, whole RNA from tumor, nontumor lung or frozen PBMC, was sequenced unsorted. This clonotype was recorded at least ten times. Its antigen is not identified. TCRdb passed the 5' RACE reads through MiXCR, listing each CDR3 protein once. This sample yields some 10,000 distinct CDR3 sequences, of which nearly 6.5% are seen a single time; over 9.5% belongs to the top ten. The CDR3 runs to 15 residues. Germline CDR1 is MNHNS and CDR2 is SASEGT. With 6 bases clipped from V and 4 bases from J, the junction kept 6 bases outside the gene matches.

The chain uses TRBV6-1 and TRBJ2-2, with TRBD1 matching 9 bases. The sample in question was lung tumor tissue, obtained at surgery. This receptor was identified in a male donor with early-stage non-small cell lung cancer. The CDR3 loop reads CASSLGQGPTGELFF. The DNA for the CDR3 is TGTGCCAGCAGCCTGGGACAGGGTCCCACCGGGGAGCTGTTTTTT.